Sequencing of this TCR beta chain was carried out in a study of PD-L1 blockade in urothelial cancer. The overall study: Atezolizumab was started by patients around 2014 at 1,200 mg intravenously every 3 weeks. Reported median T cell count for blood samples was some 140,000. Most patients, about 90% of the roughly 29, were males with bladder-origin cancer.

Profiling relied on immunoSEQ multiplex PCR, and the TCRdb table lists in-frame clones only, not all of them. The sample carries about 120,000 clones, around 90% recorded once. The sample's time point: peripheral blood 6 weeks after treatment start. The CDR3 length is 13 residues. The ends lost 6 bases at V and 5 bases at J; junction bases unmatched: 5. Germline V lookup: CDR1 SNHLY, CDR2 FYNNEI. The chain couples TRBV2 to TRBJ2-5; 8 nucleotides align to TRBD2. This receptor was taken from a man in his sixties with urothelial cancer. The source material was PBMCs, sampled around atezolizumab (anti-PD-L1) treatment. As DNA, the CDR3 is TGTGCCAGCAGGACAGCGGGGGTGGAGACCCAGTACTTC. It codes for CASRTAGVETQYF.